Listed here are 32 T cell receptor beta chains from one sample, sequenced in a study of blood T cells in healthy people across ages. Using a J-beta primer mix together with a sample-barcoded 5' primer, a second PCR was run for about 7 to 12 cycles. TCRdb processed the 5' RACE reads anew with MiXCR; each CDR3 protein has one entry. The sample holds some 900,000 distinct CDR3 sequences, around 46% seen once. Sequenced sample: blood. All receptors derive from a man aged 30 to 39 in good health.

This chain's CDR3 is CASAGGQGAAYEQYF. DNA of the CDR3: TGTGCCAGCGCCGGGGGACAGGGAGCTGCCTACGAGCAGTACTTC. The rearrangement links TRBV12-3 or TRBV12-4 to TRBJ2-7, with 9 bases fitting TRBD1. After removal of 8 bases from V and 2 bases from J, the junction contained 10 bases not matched to a gene. This CDR3 comprises 15 residues.

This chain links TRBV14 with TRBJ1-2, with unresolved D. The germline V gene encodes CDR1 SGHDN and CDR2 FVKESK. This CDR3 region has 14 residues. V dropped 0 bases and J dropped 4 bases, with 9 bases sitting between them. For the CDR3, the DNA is TGTGCCAGCAGCCAAGAACGGGCTCCCTATGGCTACACCTTC. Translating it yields CASSQERAPYGYTF.

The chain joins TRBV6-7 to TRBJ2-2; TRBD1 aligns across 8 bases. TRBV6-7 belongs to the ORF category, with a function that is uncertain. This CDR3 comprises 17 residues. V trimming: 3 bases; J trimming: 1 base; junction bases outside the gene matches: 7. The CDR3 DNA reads TGTGCCAGCAGTTATCAGCCGACAGGGGTGAACACCGGGGAGCTGTTTTTT. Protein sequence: CASSYQPTGVNTGELFF.

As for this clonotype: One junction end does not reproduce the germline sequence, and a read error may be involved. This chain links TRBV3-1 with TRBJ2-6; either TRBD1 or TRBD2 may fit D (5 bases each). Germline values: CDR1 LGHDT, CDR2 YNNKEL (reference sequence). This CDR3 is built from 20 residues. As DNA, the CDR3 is TGTGCCAGCAACCAAGGGGTAATCTGGAGGTCCGCCTCTGGGGCCAACGTCCTGACTTTC. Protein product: CASNQGVIWRSASGANVLTF. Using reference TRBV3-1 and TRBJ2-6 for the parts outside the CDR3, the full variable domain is DTAVSQTPKYLVTQMGNDKSIKCEQNLGHDTMYWYKQDSKKFLKIMFSYNNKELIINETVPNRFSPKSPDKAHLNLHINSLELGDSAVYFCASNQGVIWRSASGANVLTFGAGSRLTVL.

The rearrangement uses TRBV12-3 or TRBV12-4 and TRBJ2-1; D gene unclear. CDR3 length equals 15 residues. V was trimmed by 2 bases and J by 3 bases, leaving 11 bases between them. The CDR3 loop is CASSLPATNYNEQFF. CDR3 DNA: TGTGCCAGCAGTTTACCGGCAACGAACTACAATGAGCAGTTCTTC.

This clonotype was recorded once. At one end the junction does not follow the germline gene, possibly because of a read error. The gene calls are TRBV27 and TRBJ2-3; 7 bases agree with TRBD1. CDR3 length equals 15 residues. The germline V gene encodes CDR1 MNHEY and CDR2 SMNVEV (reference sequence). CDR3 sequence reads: CAGSRGQSTIHTQYF. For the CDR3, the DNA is TGTGCCGGCAGTCGGGGACAGTCCACAATCCATACGCAGTATTTT.

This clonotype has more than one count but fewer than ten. This chain's CDR3 is CASSFVEGLEKKNIQYF. In nucleotides, the CDR3 is TGTGCCAGCAGCTTTGTTGAGGGCCTAGAGAAAAAAAACATTCAGTACTTC. The chain couples TRBV11-2 to TRBJ2-4, with D tentatively TRBD2 (5 bases). The CDR3 length is 17 residues. V lost 3 bases and J 4 bases, leaving 19 bases between the germline ends. Germline-derived CDR1 and CDR2 are SGHAT and FQNNGV.

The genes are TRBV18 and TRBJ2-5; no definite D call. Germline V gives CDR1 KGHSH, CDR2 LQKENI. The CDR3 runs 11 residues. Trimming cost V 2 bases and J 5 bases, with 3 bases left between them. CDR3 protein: CASSPMETQYF. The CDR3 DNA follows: TGTGCCAGCTCACCAATGGAGACCCAGTACTTC.

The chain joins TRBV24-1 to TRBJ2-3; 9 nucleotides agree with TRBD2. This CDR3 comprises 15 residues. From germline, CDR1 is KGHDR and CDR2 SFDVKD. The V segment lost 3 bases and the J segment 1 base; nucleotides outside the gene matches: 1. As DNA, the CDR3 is TGTGCCACCAGTGATCAGCGGGAGGGCACAGATACGCAGTATTTT. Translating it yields CATSDQREGTDTQYF.

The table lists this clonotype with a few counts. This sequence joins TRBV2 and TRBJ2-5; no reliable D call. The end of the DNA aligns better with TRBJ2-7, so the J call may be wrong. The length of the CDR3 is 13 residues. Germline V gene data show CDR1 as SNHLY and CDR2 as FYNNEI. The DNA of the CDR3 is TGTGCCAGCAGGGCCCCGGATATCTACGAGCAGTACTTC. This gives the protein CASRAPDIYEQYF.

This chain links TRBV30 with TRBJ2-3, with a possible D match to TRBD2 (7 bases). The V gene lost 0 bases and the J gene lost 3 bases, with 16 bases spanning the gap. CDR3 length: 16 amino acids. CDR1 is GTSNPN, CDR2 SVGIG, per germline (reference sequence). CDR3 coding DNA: TGTGCCTGGAGTGTAGGGGCGGGGGCCCAAACAGATACGCAGTATTTT. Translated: CAWSVGAGAQTDTQYF.

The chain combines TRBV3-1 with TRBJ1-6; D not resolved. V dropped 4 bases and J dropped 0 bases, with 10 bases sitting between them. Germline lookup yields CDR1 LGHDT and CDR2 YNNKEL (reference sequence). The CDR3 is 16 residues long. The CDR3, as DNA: TGTGCCAGCAGCCGTCAGGTTAGCTCCTATAATTCACCCCTCCACTTT. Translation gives CASSRQVSSYNSPLHF.

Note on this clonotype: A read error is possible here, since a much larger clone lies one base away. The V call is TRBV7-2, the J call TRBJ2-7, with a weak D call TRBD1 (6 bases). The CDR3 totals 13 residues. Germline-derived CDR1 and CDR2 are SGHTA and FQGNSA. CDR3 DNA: TGTGCCAGCAGGTCACAGGGCTCCTGCGAGCAGTACTTC. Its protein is CASRSQGSCEQYF.

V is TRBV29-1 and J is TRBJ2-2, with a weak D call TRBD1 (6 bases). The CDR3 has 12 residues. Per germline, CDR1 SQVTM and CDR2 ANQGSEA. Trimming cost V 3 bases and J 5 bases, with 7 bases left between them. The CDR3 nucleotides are TGCAGCGTTGAGGGGGCGACCGGGGAGCTGTTTTTT. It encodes CSVEGATGELFF.

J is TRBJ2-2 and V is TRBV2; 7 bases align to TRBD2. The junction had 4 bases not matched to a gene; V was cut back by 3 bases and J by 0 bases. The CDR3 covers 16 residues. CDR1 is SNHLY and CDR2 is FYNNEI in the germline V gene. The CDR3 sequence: CASSERGTTNTGELFF. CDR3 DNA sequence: TGTGCCAGCAGTGAGCGCGGGACTACGAACACCGGGGAGCTGTTTTTT.

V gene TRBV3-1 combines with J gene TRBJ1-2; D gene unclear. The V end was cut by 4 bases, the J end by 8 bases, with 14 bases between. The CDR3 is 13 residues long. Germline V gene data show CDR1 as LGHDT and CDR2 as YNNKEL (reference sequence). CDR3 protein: CASSPRVSTGYTF. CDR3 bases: TGTGCCAGCAGCCCCCGGGTGTCTACGGGCTACACCTTC.

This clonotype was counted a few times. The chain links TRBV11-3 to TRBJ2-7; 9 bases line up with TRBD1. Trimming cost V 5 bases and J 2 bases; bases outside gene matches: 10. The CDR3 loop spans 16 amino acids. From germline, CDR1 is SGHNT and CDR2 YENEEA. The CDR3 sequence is CASSPPGTGSTYEQYF. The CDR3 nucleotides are TGTGCCAGCAGCCCCCCCGGGACAGGGTCCACCTACGAGCAGTACTTC.

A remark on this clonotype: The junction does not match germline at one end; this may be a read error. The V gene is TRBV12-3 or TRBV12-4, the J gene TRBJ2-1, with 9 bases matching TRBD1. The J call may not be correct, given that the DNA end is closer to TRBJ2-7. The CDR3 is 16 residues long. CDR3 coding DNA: TGTGCCAGCAGTCCCGCCGGGACAGGGAATTCCTCCGAGCAGTACTTC. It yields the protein CASSPAGTGNSSEQYF.

CDR3 in amino acids: CASSPQGFSGELFF. CDR3 coding DNA: TGTGCCAGCAGTCCTCAGGGCTTCTCCGGGGAGCTGTTTTTT. The chain couples TRBV28 to TRBJ2-2; maybe TRBD1 (5 bases). Per germline, CDR1 MDHEN and CDR2 SYDVKM. The CDR3 contains 14 residues. V gave up 5 bases and J gave up 6 bases, with 13 bases separating them.

For the CDR3, the DNA is TGTGCCAGCAGTTTATCATCGGTAGTCCGCGACGAGCAGTACTTC. Its translation is CASSLSSVVRDEQYF. This rearrangement joins TRBV27 to TRBJ2-7; no firm D call. This CDR3 spans 15 amino acids. In germline, CDR1 is MNHEY, CDR2 SMNVEV (reference sequence). V lost 0 bases and J lost 5, with 14 bases in between.

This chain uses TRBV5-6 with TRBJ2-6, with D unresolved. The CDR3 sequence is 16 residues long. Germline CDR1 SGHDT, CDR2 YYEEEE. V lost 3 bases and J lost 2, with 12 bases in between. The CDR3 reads CASSSDQTAGANVLTF. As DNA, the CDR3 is TGTGCCAGCAGCTCCGATCAAACCGCTGGGGCCAACGTCCTGACTTTC.

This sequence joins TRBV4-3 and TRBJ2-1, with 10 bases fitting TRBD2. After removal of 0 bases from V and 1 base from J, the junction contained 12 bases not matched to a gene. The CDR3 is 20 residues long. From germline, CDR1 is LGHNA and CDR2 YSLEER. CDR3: CASSQDLSSGGPFSYNEQFF. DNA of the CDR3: TGCGCCAGCAGCCAAGATCTAAGTAGCGGGGGGCCTTTTTCCTACAATGAGCAGTTCTTC.

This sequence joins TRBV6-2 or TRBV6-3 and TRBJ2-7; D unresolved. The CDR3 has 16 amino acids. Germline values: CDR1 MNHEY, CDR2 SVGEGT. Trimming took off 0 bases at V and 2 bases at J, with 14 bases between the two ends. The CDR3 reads CASSYSPVAYAYEQYF. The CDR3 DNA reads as TGTGCCAGCAGTTACTCACCAGTGGCGTATGCCTACGAGCAGTACTTC.

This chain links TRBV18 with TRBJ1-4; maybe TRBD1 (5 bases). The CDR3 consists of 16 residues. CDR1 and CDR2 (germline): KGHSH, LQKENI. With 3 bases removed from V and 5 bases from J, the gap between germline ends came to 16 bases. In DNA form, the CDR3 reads TGTGCCAGCTCACCGTCCACCGGGACGGGAAATGAAAAACTGTTTTTT. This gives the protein CASSPSTGTGNEKLFF.

The DNA for the CDR3 is TGCAGCGTTGAAGCCAGGGAGGCTGAAGCTTTCTTT. Its protein product is CSVEAREAEAFF. V is TRBV29-1 and J is TRBJ1-1; TRBD1 might be the D (5 bases). The ends were cut back, 1 base at V and 6 bases at J, with 9 bases in the middle. CDR1 and CDR2 from the germline V gene are SQVTM and ANQGSEA. This CDR3 spans 12 amino acids.

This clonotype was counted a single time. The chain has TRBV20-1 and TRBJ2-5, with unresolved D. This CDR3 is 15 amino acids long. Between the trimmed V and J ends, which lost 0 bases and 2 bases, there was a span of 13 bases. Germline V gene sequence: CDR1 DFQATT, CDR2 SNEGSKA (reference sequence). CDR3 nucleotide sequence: TGCAGTGCTAGAGATTCAGTAAGCTATCAAGAGACCCAGTACTTC. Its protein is CSARDSVSYQETQYF.

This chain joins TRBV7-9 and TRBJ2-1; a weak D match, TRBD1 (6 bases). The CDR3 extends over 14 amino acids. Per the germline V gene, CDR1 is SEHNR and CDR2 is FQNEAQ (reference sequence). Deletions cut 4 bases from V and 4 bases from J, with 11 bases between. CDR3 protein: CASSYRDMYNEQFF. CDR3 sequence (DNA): TGTGCCAGCAGCTACCGGGACATGTACAATGAGCAGTTCTTC. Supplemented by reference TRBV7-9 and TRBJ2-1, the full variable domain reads DTGVSQNPRHKITKRGQNVTFRCDPISEHNRLYWYRQTLGQGPEFLTYFQNEAQLEKSRLLSDRFSAERPKGSFSTLEIQRTEQGDSAMYLCASSYRDMYNEQFFGPGTRLTVL.

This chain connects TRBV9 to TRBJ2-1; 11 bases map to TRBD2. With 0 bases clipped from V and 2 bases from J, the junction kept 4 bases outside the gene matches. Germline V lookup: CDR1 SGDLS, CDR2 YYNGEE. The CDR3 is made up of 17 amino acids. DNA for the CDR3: TGTGCCAGCAGCGTAGCGTCTAGCGGGGGGACCTACAATGAGCAGTTCTTC. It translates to CASSVASSGGTYNEQFF. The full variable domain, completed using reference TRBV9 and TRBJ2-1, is DSGVTQTPKHLITATGQRVTLRCSPRSGDLSVYWYQQSLDQGLQFLIQYYNGEERAKGNILERFSAQQFPDLHSELNLSSLELGDSALYFCASSVASSGGTYNEQFFGPGTRLTVL.

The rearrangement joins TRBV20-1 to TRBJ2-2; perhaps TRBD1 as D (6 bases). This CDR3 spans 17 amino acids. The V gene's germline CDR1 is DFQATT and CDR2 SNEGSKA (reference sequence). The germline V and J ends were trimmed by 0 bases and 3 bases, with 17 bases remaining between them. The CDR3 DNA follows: TGCAGTGCTAGAGATCTGAAGACAGGCGTGGACACCGGGGAGCTGTTTTTT. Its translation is CSARDLKTGVDTGELFF.

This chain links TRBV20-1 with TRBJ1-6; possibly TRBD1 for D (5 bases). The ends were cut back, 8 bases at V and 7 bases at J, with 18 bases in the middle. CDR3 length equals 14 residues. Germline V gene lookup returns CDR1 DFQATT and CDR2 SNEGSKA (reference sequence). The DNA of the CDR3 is TGCAGTCCTTGGGACCGGACATTAAATTCACCCCTCCACTTT. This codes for CSPWDRTLNSPLHF.

The CDR3 sequence: CASSTGGSQPQHF. The CDR3 DNA sequence: TGTGCCAGCAGTACAGGGGGCTCTCAGCCCCAGCATTTT. The chain uses TRBV6-1 and TRBJ1-5, with TRBD1 identical over 9 bases. Germline CDR1 and CDR2: MNHNS and SASEGT. After removal of 5 bases from V and 6 bases from J, the junction contained 2 bases not matched to a gene. This CDR3 spans 13 amino acids.

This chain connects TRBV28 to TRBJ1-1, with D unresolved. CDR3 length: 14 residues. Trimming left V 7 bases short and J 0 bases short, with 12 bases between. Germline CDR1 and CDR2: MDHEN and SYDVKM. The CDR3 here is CASKAPDMNTEAFF. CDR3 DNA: TGTGCCAGCAAGGCGCCGGATATGAACACTGAAGCTTTCTTT.